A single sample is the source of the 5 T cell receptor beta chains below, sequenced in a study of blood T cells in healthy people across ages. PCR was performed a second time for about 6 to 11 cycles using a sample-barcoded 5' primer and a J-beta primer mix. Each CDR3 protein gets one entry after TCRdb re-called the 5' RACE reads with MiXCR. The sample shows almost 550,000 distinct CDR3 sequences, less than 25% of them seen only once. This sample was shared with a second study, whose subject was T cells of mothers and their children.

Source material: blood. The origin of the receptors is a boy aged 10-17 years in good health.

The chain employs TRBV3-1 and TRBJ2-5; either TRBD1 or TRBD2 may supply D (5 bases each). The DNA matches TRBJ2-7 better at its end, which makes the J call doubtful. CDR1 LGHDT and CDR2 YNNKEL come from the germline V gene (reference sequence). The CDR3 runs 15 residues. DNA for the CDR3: TGTGCCAGCAGCCAACCAGGGCTAGCCTACTACGAGCAGTACTTC. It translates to CASSQPGLAYYEQYF.

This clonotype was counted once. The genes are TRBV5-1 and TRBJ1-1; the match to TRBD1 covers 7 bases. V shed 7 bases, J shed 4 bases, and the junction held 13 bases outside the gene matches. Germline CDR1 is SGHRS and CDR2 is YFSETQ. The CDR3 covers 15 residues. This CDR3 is CASGGPRGAATEAFF. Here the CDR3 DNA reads TGCGCCAGCGGCGGTCCCAGGGGGGCGGCCACTGAAGCTTTCTTT. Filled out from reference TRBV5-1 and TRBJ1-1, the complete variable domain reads KAGVTQTPRYLIKTRGQQVTLSCSPISGHRSVSWYQQTPGQGLQFLFEYFSETQRNKGNFPGRFSGRQFSNSRSEMNVSTLELGDSALYLCASGGPRGAATEAFFGQGTRLTVV.

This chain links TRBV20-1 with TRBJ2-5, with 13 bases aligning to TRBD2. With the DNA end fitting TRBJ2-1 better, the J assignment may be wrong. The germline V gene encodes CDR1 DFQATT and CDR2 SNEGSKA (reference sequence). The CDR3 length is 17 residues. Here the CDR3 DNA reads TGCAGTGCTAGAGCACGCGGGGGACTAGCGGGACTCAATGAGCAGTTCTTC. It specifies CSARARGGLAGLNEQFF.

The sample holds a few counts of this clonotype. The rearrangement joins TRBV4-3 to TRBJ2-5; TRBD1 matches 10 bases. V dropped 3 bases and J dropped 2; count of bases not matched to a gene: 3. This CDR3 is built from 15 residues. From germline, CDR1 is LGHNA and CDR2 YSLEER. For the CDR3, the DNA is TGCGCCAGCAGCCAGGGACAGGGGTCTCAAGAGACCCAGTACTTC. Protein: CASSQGQGSQETQYF.

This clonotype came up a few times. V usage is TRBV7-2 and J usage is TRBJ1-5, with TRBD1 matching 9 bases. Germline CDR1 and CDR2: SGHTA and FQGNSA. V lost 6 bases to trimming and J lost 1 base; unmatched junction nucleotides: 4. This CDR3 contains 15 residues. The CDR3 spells CASSLQGASNQPQHF. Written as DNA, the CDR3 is TGTGCCAGCAGTTTACAGGGGGCGAGCAATCAGCCCCAGCATTTT.